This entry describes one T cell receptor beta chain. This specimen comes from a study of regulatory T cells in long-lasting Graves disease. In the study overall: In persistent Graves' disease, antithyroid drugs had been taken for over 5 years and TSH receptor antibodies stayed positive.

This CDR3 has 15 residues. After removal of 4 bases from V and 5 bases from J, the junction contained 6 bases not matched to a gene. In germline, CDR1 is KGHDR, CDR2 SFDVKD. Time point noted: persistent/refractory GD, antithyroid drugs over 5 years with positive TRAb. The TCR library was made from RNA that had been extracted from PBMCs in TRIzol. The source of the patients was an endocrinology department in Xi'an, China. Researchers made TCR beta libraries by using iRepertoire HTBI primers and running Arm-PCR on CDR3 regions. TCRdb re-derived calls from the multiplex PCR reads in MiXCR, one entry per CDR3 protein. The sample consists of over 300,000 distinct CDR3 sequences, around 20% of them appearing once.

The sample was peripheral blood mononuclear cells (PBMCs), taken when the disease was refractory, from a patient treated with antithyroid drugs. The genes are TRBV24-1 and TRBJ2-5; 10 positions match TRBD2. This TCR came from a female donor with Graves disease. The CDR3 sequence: CATSDPTSGNETQYF. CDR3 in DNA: TGTGCCACCAGTGACCCTACTAGCGGGAACGAGACCCAGTACTTC.